A single sample gave rise to the 23 T cell receptor beta chains below, sequenced in a study of blood T cell repertoires in COVID-19. Libraries were prepared by immunoSEQ multiplex PCR; TCRdb keeps only in-frame clonotypes and omits some of them. The sample holds 250,000 to 300,000 clones, approximately 86% seen once. Sequencing was carried out using PBMCs or T cells enriched from blood (not recorded which). These receptors all come from a woman in her twenties or thirties who had recovered from COVID-19.

The chain is built from TRBV30 and TRBJ2-2; D unclear. The germline V and J ends were trimmed by 0 bases and 9 bases, with 5 bases remaining between them. This CDR3 has 11 residues. Germline-derived CDR1 and CDR2 are GTSNPN and SVGIG (reference sequence). The CDR3: CAWSVLRELFF. CDR3 bases: TGTGCCTGGAGTGTACTTCGGGAGCTGTTTTTT.

In the case of this clone: The same CDR3 also results from other DNA sequences found in this sample. The J gene is TRBJ1-4, the V gene TRBV9, with D tentatively TRBD1 (5 bases). CDR3 length: 14 amino acids. V lost 1 base, J lost 4 bases, and 8 bases lay in between. Germline V gives CDR1 SGDLS, CDR2 YYNGEE. CDR3 nucleotide sequence: TGTGCCAGCAGCGTATCCGGGGGTAATGAAAAACTGTTTTTT. Its protein is CASSVSGGNEKLFF.

The chain carries TRBV30 and TRBJ1-1, with D hard to call. The CDR3 length is 11 residues. Trimming removed 6 bases from V and 1 base from J, with 6 bases in between. CDR1 is GTSNPN and CDR2 is SVGIG in the germline V gene (reference sequence). In DNA, the CDR3 is TGTGCCTGCTACAGGAACACTGAAGCTTTCTTT. Residues: CACYRNTEAFF.

In DNA form, the CDR3 reads TGTGCCAGCAGCTTAAGGCGTGTGGCAGGGGCAGATACGCAGTATTTT. Protein: CASSLRRVAGADTQYF. The rearrangement links TRBV7-6 to TRBJ2-3; maybe TRBD1 (6 bases). The CDR3 sequence is 16 residues long. Trimming removed 2 bases from V and 4 bases from J, with 16 bases in between. Germline lookup yields CDR1 SGHVS and CDR2 FNYEAQ.

The chain links TRBV28 to TRBJ1-2; D remains unclear. This CDR3 region has 17 residues. V was shortened by 3 bases and J by 4 bases, with 21 bases between the two germline ends. The V gene's germline CDR1 is MDHEN and CDR2 SYDVKM. The CDR3 sequence is CASSFIGRTSGVYGYTF. The CDR3 region has the DNA TGTGCCAGCAGTTTTATCGGGAGGACGTCCGGGGTCTATGGCTACACCTTC.

The gene calls are TRBV6-8 and TRBJ2-3; D might be TRBD2 (6 bases). CDR3 length equals 15 residues. V shed 6 bases and J shed 4 bases, with 17 bases lying between them. Germline assignment: CDR1 MNHGY and CDR2 SAAAGT. The CDR3 DNA is TGTGCCAGCAGACTCGACCAGGGAGGAGCAGATACGCAGTATTTT. Translated, it gives CASRLDQGGADTQYF.

In this sample, this clone turned up once. The chain joins TRBV24-1 to TRBJ2-5; 7 bases are a match to TRBD1. V lost 6 bases and J lost 1; bases outside the gene matches: 10. CDR1 is KGHDR, CDR2 SFDVKD, per germline. The CDR3 has 16 residues. The CDR3 nucleotides read TGTGCCACCAGTCTTTCCAGACAGGGAGCCCAAGAGACCCAGTACTTC. Protein: CATSLSRQGAQETQYF.

CDR3 region: CAISESGGVQETQYF. CDR3 DNA sequence: TGTGCCATCAGTGAGTCCGGAGGGGTACAAGAGACCCAGTACTTC. J is TRBJ2-5 and V is TRBV10-3; D is possibly TRBD2 (6 bases). The CDR3 loop spans 15 amino acids. The ends were cut back, 0 bases at V and 2 bases at J, with 10 bases in the middle. CDR1 ENHRY and CDR2 SYGVKD come from the germline V gene.

The genes are TRBV30 and TRBJ2-7, with 9 nucleotides matching TRBD2. Trimming took 0 bases from V and 2 from J; bases not matched to a gene: 8. This CDR3 comprises 16 residues. CDR1 is GTSNPN, CDR2 SVGIG, per germline (reference sequence). The CDR3 loop is CAWSVLAGGLPYEQYF. The CDR3 DNA follows: TGTGCCTGGAGTGTACTTGCGGGAGGGCTTCCCTACGAGCAGTACTTC. The full variable domain, in which reference TRBV30 and TRBJ2-7 provide the parts outside the CDR3, is SQTIHQWPATLVQPVGSPLSLECTVEGTSNPNLYWYRQAAGRGLQLLFYSVGIGQISSEVPQNLSASRPQDRQFILSSKKLLLSDSGFYLCAWSVLAGGLPYEQYFGPGTRLTVT.

This clone was counted between two and nine times. The chain has TRBV27 and TRBJ1-4; 7 positions match TRBD1. Germline V gene lookup returns CDR1 MNHEY and CDR2 SMNVEV (reference sequence). The junction had 5 bases not matched to a gene; V was cut back by 2 bases and J by 5 bases. CDR3 length: 15 amino acids. The CDR3 protein is CASSLMGTVNEKLFF. CDR3 in DNA: TGTGCCAGCAGTTTAATGGGGACAGTGAATGAAAAACTGTTTTTT.

The V and J genes are TRBV23-1 and TRBJ1-2, with 7 bases matching TRBD1. TRBV23-1 is sorted into the ORF group, with uncertain function. V dropped 0 bases and J dropped 4; count of bases not matched to a gene: 8. This CDR3 spans 16 amino acids. This CDR3 is CASSQSRGTALYGYTF. For the CDR3, the DNA is TGCGCCAGCAGTCAATCCCGGGGGACAGCTCTCTATGGCTACACCTTC.

V gene TRBV11-3 combines with J gene TRBJ2-7; TRBD1 matches at 7 bases. V was clipped by 2 bases and J by 1 base; unmatched bases: 8. From germline, CDR1 is SGHNT and CDR2 YENEEA. The CDR3 is made up of 16 amino acids. CDR3 DNA: TGTGCCAGCAGCTTACCGATGGGACAGTTATCCTACGAGCAGTACTTC. Protein product: CASSLPMGQLSYEQYF.

The rearrangement links TRBV5-4 to TRBJ2-3; 7 positions agree with TRBD1. Looked up from germline, CDR1 is SGHNT and CDR2 is YYREEE (reference sequence). The CDR3 runs to 16 residues. Trimming took 6 bases from V and 1 from J; bases not matched to a gene: 11. The CDR3 sequence: CASTPKGATGTDTQYF. The CDR3 nucleotides read TGTGCCAGCACCCCCAAGGGGGCGACCGGCACAGATACGCAGTATTTT. Using reference TRBV5-4 and TRBJ2-3 for the parts outside the CDR3, the full variable domain is ETGVTQSPTHLIKTRGQQVTLRCSSQSGHNTVSWYQQALGQGPQFIFQYYREEENGRGNFPPRFSGLQFPNYSSELNVNALELDDSALYLCASTPKGATGTDTQYFGPGTRLTVL.

The chain couples TRBV5-6 to TRBJ2-4; TRBD2 is a possible D gene (5 bases). V was cut by 3 bases and J by 0 bases, with 19 bases left in between. CDR1 and CDR2 from the germline V gene are SGHDT and YYEEEE. This CDR3 has 18 residues. The CDR3 DNA reads as TGTGCCAGCAGCTCACTCGGGGTAGTGATGCTAGCCAAAAACATTCAGTACTTC. Amino acids: CASSSLGVVMLAKNIQYF.

This clone was seen a handful of times. This chain connects TRBV7-3 to TRBJ1-1; D unclear. The CDR3 runs 13 residues. V was pared by 5 bases and J by 1 base, with 8 bases between. The germline CDR1 and CDR2 sequences are SGHTA and FQGTGA. In DNA, the CDR3 is TGTGCCAGCAGCCCACAGAAGAACACTGAAGCTTTCTTT. It specifies CASSPQKNTEAFF.

This clone showed up just once. The gene calls are TRBV27 and TRBJ2-1, with 12 bases matching TRBD1. Germline V CDR1 and CDR2: MNHEY, SMNVEV (reference sequence). The CDR3 extends over 15 amino acids. The V and J ends lost 5 bases and 9 bases, in that order; junction bases with no gene match: 8. The CDR3 region has the DNA TGTGCCAGCAGTATGCCGGGACAGGGGGCTAGTGAGCAGTTCTTC. Translation gives CASSMPGQGASEQFF.

This clone came up a few times. This chain uses TRBV6-1 with TRBJ1-5, with TRBD1 matching 9 bases. The ends lost 3 bases at V and 7 bases at J; junction bases unmatched: 4. Germline CDR1 is MNHNS and CDR2 is SASEGT. This CDR3 spans 14 amino acids. Here the CDR3 DNA reads TGTGCCAGCAGTGAGGGACAGGGAGGCCAGCCCCAGCATTTT. Translation: CASSEGQGGQPQHF.

The chain couples TRBV18 to TRBJ2-7, with 13 nucleotides matching TRBD2. Unmatched junction bases numbered 6, after V lost 4 bases and J lost 0 bases. The CDR3 contains 17 residues. Germline V lookup: CDR1 KGHSH, CDR2 LQKENI. CDR3 bases: TGTGCCAGCTCACAAGGGACTAGCGGGATTAGCTCCTACGAGCAGTACTTC. Protein sequence: CASSQGTSGISSYEQYF.

The chain carries TRBV4-1 and TRBJ2-7, with TRBD2 as a possible D gene (6 bases). The CDR3 is made up of 13 amino acids. Looked up from germline, CDR1 is MGHRA and CDR2 is YSYEKL. V was shortened by 1 base and J by 4 bases, with 8 bases between the two germline ends. The CDR3 DNA follows: TGCGCCAGCAGCCAAGGACTAGGGTACGAGCAGTACTTC. Translation gives CASSQGLGYEQYF.

This clone is a singleton in its sample. This chain joins TRBV27 and TRBJ1-6; D remains ambiguous. With 0 bases removed from V and 10 bases from J, the gap between germline ends came to 13 bases. CDR1 and CDR2 (germline): MNHEY, SMNVEV (reference sequence). The CDR3 length is 15 residues. The CDR3 region has the DNA TGTGCCAGCAGTTTATCTCGGGCGGGAGGGTCACCCCTCCACTTT. Translating it yields CASSLSRAGGSPLHF.

V gene TRBV2 combines with J gene TRBJ1-3, with D possibly TRBD1 on 5 matching bases. V was pared by 3 bases and J by 4 bases, with 10 bases between. This CDR3 spans 14 amino acids. Germline assignment: CDR1 SNHLY and CDR2 FYNNEI. In DNA form, the CDR3 reads TGTGCCAGCAGTGAGGGGCTTCAGGGAAACACCATATATTTT. It is translated as CASSEGLQGNTIYF. The full variable domain, completed using reference TRBV2 and TRBJ1-3, is EPEVTQTPSHQVTQMGQEVILRCVPISNHLYFYWYRQILGQKVEFLVSFYNNEISEKSEIFDDQFSVERPDGSNFTLKIRSTKLEDSAMYFCASSEGLQGNTIYFGEGSWLTVV.

The chain recombines TRBV7-9 with TRBJ1-2, with D possibly matching TRBD1 (5 bases). The germline gives CDR1 SEHNR, CDR2 FQNEAQ (reference sequence). V lost 3 bases and J lost 7, with 15 bases in between. The CDR3 totals 14 residues. The CDR3 bases are TGTGCCAGCAGCTTTATGACAGACCCCGGTGGCTACACCTTC. Translating it yields CASSFMTDPGGYTF.

V gene TRBV7-9 combines with J gene TRBJ2-7, with D possibly TRBD1 on 6 matching bases. CDR1 and CDR2 from the germline V gene are SEHNR and FQNEAQ (reference sequence). This CDR3 is 14 amino acids long. V shed 4 bases and J shed 1 base, with 11 bases lying between them. The CDR3 loop is CASSSLGTSYEQYF. The CDR3 DNA reads TGTGCCAGCAGCTCCCTCGGGACATCCTACGAGCAGTACTTC.